These 17 T cell receptor beta chains were sequenced from one sample in a study of T cells in Graves' hyperthyroidism and ophthalmopathy. TCR beta CDR3 sequences were amplified from RNA transcripts. Primed by the HTBI set, a first-round RT-PCR was run on the TCR CDR3. TCRdb processed the multiplex PCR reads anew with MiXCR; each CDR3 protein has one entry. Found here are about 350,000 distinct CDR3 sequences, approximately 14% of them singletons; the top ten hold 20% to 25%. Source material: blood. Every receptor here comes from a woman aged 25 to 39 with Graves' hyperthyroidism.

Ten or more counts support this clonotype. The chain combines TRBV10-2 with TRBJ1-1; D not resolved. The germline CDR1 and CDR2 sequences are WSHSY and SAAADI. Trimming pared 2 bases from V and 1 base from J, leaving 5 bases between. The CDR3 covers 13 residues. The CDR3 DNA sequence: TGCGCCAGCAGTGAGGGATCGAACACTGAAGCTTTCTTT. Its protein is CASSEGSNTEAFF.

The chain recombines TRBV20-1 with TRBJ2-1; D is unresolved. CDR1 is DFQATT and CDR2 is SNEGSKA in the germline V gene (reference sequence). The CDR3 is 16 residues long. The V end was cut by 0 bases, the J end by 5 bases, with 17 bases between. The CDR3 sequence: CSARDPLGLQNNEQFF. In DNA form, the CDR3 reads TGCAGTGCTAGAGATCCGCTAGGTCTTCAGAACAATGAGCAGTTCTTC.

The chain recombines TRBV12-3 or TRBV12-4 with TRBJ1-5; no clear D gene. Deletions cut 5 bases from V and 5 bases from J, with 10 bases between. The CDR3 length is 13 residues. The CDR3 bases are TGTGCCAGCAGTCAAAACCAGGATCAGCCCCAGCATTTT. This encodes CASSQNQDQPQHF.

This clonotype was observed many times. This chain connects TRBV6-1 to TRBJ2-4; D possibly corresponds to TRBD2 (6 bases). Trimming stripped 1 base from V and 7 bases from J, with 17 bases between. The CDR3 sequence is 16 residues long. Germline V gene data show CDR1 as MNHNS and CDR2 as SASEGT. The CDR3 bases are TGTGCCAGCAGTGAAGAACGGTTAAGGGGAGGTAACATTCAGTACTTC. It yields the protein CASSEERLRGGNIQYF.

This clonotype has only a few counts. This chain joins TRBV5-1 and TRBJ1-4, with D possibly TRBD1 on 5 matching bases. The V and J ends lost 2 bases and 5 bases respectively, with 10 bases between them. The CDR3 contains 14 residues. Looked up from germline, CDR1 is SGHRS and CDR2 is YFSETQ. For the CDR3, the DNA is TGCGCCAGCAGCTTTCAGGGCGGGAATGAAAAACTGTTTTTT. Translated: CASSFQGGNEKLFF. Complete variable domain (other parts from reference TRBV5-1 and TRBJ1-4): KAGVTQTPRYLIKTRGQQVTLSCSPISGHRSVSWYQQTPGQGLQFLFEYFSETQRNKGNFPGRFSGRQFSNSRSEMNVSTLELGDSALYLCASSFQGGNEKLFFGSGTQLSVL.

This clonotype was picked up many times. The V and J genes are TRBV14 and TRBJ2-1, with D possibly matching TRBD1 (5 bases). This CDR3 has 14 amino acids. Between the trimmed V and J ends, which lost 3 bases and 9 bases, there was a span of 15 bases. Germline CDR1 SGHDN, CDR2 FVKESK. CDR3 DNA: TGTGCCAGCAGCCAGCAACCTGCGCAGGGTGAGCAGTTCTTC. As protein: CASSQQPAQGEQFF. The whole variable domain, remainder taken from reference TRBV14 and TRBJ2-1, is EAGVTQFPSHSVIEKGQTVTLRCDPISGHDNLYWYRRVMGKEIKFLLHFVKESKQDESGMPNNRFLAERTGGTYSTLKVQPAELEDSGVYFCASSQQPAQGEQFFGPGTRLTVL.

Only a few counts were recorded for this clonotype. A read error may produce the germline difference seen at one junction end. The chain couples TRBV30 to TRBJ1-1, with 7 bases lining up with TRBD1. CDR3 length: 13 amino acids. Germline assignment: CDR1 GTSNPN and CDR2 SVGIG (reference sequence). Here the CDR3 reads CGTQRGPNTEAFF. CDR3 nucleotide sequence: TGCGGTACACAAAGGGGGCCGAACACTGAAGCTTTCTTT.

The chain combines TRBV20-1 with TRBJ2-3; D call uncertain. Germline V lookup: CDR1 DFQATT, CDR2 SNEGSKA (reference sequence). V lost 7 bases to trimming and J lost 6 bases, with 20 bases between them. The CDR3 totals 14 residues. The DNA of the CDR3 is TGCAGTGTTGTTCGCACCCGGCTTCACGATACGCAGTATTTT. This gives the protein CSVVRTRLHDTQYF.

Only a few counts were recorded for this clonotype. The chain carries TRBV3-1 and TRBJ2-7, with 10 bases matching TRBD1. The V gene end was trimmed by 4 bases and the J gene end by 3 bases; junction bases not matched to a gene: 3. Germline CDR1 and CDR2: LGHDT and YNNKEL (reference sequence). CDR3 length: 14 residues. CDR3 coding DNA: TGTGCCAGCAGCCGACAGGGGGCTATCTACGAGCAGTACTTC. This encodes CASSRQGAIYEQYF.

The rearrangement joins TRBV4-3 to TRBJ2-7; TRBD1 matches 9 bases. The junction had 10 bases not matched to a gene; V was cut back by 0 bases and J by 4 bases. The CDR3 runs to 17 residues. Germline V gene lookup returns CDR1 LGHNA and CDR2 YSLEER. The CDR3 nucleotides read TGCGCCAGCAGCCAAGATTTAGTGGGGACAGGGAGATACGAGCAGTACTTC. Translation gives CASSQDLVGTGRYEQYF.

This clonotype was counted between two and nine times. A clone one base away is much larger, so this may be a read error. The rearrangement links TRBV6-2 or TRBV6-3 to TRBJ1-1; D is undetermined. From germline, CDR1 is MNHEY and CDR2 SVGEGT. This CDR3 contains 12 residues. The CDR3 loop reads CAGSFGGAEAFF. For the CDR3, the DNA is TGTGCCGGCAGTTTTGGCGGTGCTGAAGCTTTCTTT.

The V gene is TRBV20-1, the J gene TRBJ2-3; 8 nucleotides agree with TRBD1. Germline V CDR1 and CDR2: DFQATT, SNEGSKA (reference sequence). The V and J ends lost 6 bases and 4 bases, in that order; junction bases with no gene match: 9. The CDR3 sequence is 14 residues long. DNA of the CDR3: TGCAGTGCAACAGGACAGGGCGGACCAGATACGCAGTATTTT. Encoded protein: CSATGQGGPDTQYF.

The chain carries TRBV7-8 and TRBJ1-5, with 7 bases matching TRBD1. Germline V gene lookup returns CDR1 SGHVS and CDR2 FQNEAQ. The V segment lost 4 bases and the J segment 7 bases; nucleotides outside the gene matches: 4. This CDR3 is built from 13 residues. CDR3 in amino acids: CASSSNRGQPQHF. DNA of the CDR3: TGTGCCAGCAGCTCTAACAGGGGCCAGCCCCAGCATTTT.

The rearrangement joins TRBV7-2 to TRBJ1-3; D is ambiguous. CDR1 and CDR2 from the germline V gene are SGHTA and FQGNSA. V lost 7 bases, J lost 3 bases, and 7 bases lay in between. This CDR3 has 12 residues. Here the CDR3 reads CASTLSGNTIYF. CDR3 sequence (DNA): TGTGCCAGCACCCTAAGTGGAAACACCATATATTTT.

This clonotype was observed a few times. The genes are TRBV5-4 and TRBJ2-3; D possibly corresponds to TRBD2 (6 bases). CDR1 is SGHNT, CDR2 YYREEE, per germline (reference sequence). V dropped 4 bases and J dropped 2 bases, with 17 bases sitting between them. The CDR3 sequence is 16 residues long. CDR3 nucleotides: TGTGCCAGCAGCAGCAGCGTAGGAGGGGTCACAGATACGCAGTATTTT. Protein product: CASSSSVGGVTDTQYF.

The V call is TRBV7-9, the J call TRBJ2-7, with D perhaps given as TRBD1 or TRBD2 (5 bases each). The germline V gene has CDR1 SEHNR and CDR2 FQNEAQ (reference sequence). Trimming took off 3 bases at V and 4 bases at J, with 19 bases between the two ends. The CDR3 has 16 residues. CDR3 nucleotides: TGTGCCAGCAGCTTGTCCGGGGCAGGATTTCCTTACGAGCAGTACTTC. This sequence encodes CASSLSGAGFPYEQYF.

This clonotype was counted once. The genes are TRBV2 and TRBJ2-1; D is uncertain. The V gene's germline CDR1 is SNHLY and CDR2 FYNNEI. The CDR3 loop spans 13 amino acids. Trimming stripped 3 bases from V and 5 bases from J, with 8 bases between. CDR3 sequence reads: CASSDRSHNEQFF. The DNA of the CDR3 is TGTGCCAGCAGTGATAGGTCCCACAATGAGCAGTTCTTC. The complete variable domain, with remaining parts taken from reference TRBV2 and TRBJ2-1, reads EPEVTQTPSHQVTQMGQEVILRCVPISNHLYFYWYRQILGQKVEFLVSFYNNEISEKSEIFDDQFSVERPDGSNFTLKIRSTKLEDSAMYFCASSDRSHNEQFFGPGTRLTVL.